One sample yielded the 19 T cell receptor beta chains listed below, sequenced in a study of T cells in women clearing cervical HPV infection. Sequenced by immunoSEQ multiplex PCR; TCRdb stores in-frame clones only, minus some. This sample lists fewer than 35,000 clones; its ten largest clones have about 3%. The specimen sequenced was blood buffy coat. The receptors here all came from a woman aged 18 to 75 with a cervical HPV16 infection that either progressed to CIN3+ or cleared (not recorded which).

For this clone: Relative to the germline gene, one junction end is altered; a read error may explain this. The CDR3 goes on 3 residues after the read ends, and that part is filled in from the germline J gene. V is TRBV14 and J is TRBJ1-1; D is perhaps TRBD1 (5 bases). CDR1 is SGHDN, CDR2 FVKESK, per germline. The CDR3 has 13 amino acids. CDR3 protein: CASGRQLNAEAFF. CDR3 DNA (partial): TGTGCCAGCGGGAGACAGCTGAACGCTGAA.

In regard to this clone: The read ends 3 residues early relative to the CDR3; the germline J gene fills the gap. The chain couples TRBV7-3 to TRBJ2-3; 11 bases are a match to TRBD2. The CDR3 has 15 residues. CDR1 SGHTA and CDR2 FQGTGA come from the germline V gene. J gave up 3 bases and V 5 bases, and 4 bases lay outside the gene matches. The DNA read from the CDR3 is TGTGCCAGCAGCCTGGGACTAGCGGCGACAGATACG. It translates to CASSLGLAATDT. Given in full, the CDR3 is CASSLGLAATDTQYF.

For this clone: A read error may account for a junction end that differs from germline. The read stops 3 residues short of the end of the CDR3; the missing end is completed from the germline J gene. The chain uses TRBV7-8 and TRBJ2-5, with TRBD1 identical over 10 bases. The CDR3 runs to 15 residues. Germline V gene sequence: CDR1 SGHVS, CDR2 FQNEAQ. The CDR3 spells CASSSRQGAQGTQYF. The sequenced CDR3 bases are TGTGCCAGCAGCTCCCGACAGGGGGCGCAAGGGACC.

Comments on this clone: The CDR3 goes on 3 residues after the read ends, and that part is filled in from the germline J gene. This CDR3 is also generated by other DNA sequences in the sample. The V and J genes are TRBV23-1 and TRBJ1-3; weak D call: TRBD1 (6 bases). TRBV23-1 is noted as an ORF with a role that remains uncertain. V was cut by 0 bases and J by 0 bases, with 21 bases left in between. The length of the CDR3 is 20 residues. The CDR3 loop is CASSQSRGGQPVYSGNTIYF. The sequenced part of the CDR3 DNA is TGCGCCAGCAGTCAATCACGGGGCGGACAGCCAGTCTACTCTGGAAACACC.

Notes on this clone: The missing CDR3 end, 3 residues past where the read stops, is filled in from the germline J gene. This chain uses TRBV5-1 with TRBJ2-3; 7 positions agree with TRBD2. This CDR3 has 14 residues. CDR1 SGHRS and CDR2 YFSETQ come from the germline V gene. The V gene end was trimmed by 4 bases and the J gene end by 6 bases; junction bases not matched to a gene: 8. CDR3 region: CASSGGSWRDTQYF. Incomplete CDR3 DNA: TGCGCCAGCAGCGGCGGGAGTTGGCGCGATACG. Full variable domain (outside the CDR3, taken from reference TRBV5-1 and TRBJ2-3): KAGVTQTPRYLIKTRGQQVTLSCSPISGHRSVSWYQQTPGQGLQFLFEYFSETQRNKGNFPGRFSGRQFSNSRSEMNVSTLELGDSALYLCASSGGSWRDTQYFGPGTRLTVL.

Concerning this clone: The CDR3 end lies 3 residues beyond the end of the read and is filled in from the germline J gene. The genes are TRBV6-1 and TRBJ1-4, with a possible D match to TRBD1 (5 bases). Germline lookup yields CDR1 MNHNS and CDR2 SASEGT. The CDR3 has 17 residues. The CDR3 is CASSERWRGAGANVLFF. The CDR3 DNA, read in part, is TGTGCCAGCAGTGAACGTTGGAGGGGAGCTGGGGCCAACGTA.

On this clone itself: The read ends 3 residues before the CDR3 terminus; that terminus is restored from the germline J gene. V usage is TRBV20-1 and J usage is TRBJ1-1; TRBD1 is a possible D gene (5 bases). CDR3 length: 12 amino acids. Deletions cut 6 bases from V and 4 bases from J, with 12 bases between. CDR1 and CDR2 (germline): DFQATT, SNEGSKA (reference sequence). The CDR3 protein is CSAVPGFTEAFF. The CDR3 bases that were read are TGCAGTGCAGTACCAGGGTTCACTGAA.

The CDR3 DNA, read in part, is TGTGCCTGGACCCCCCTGGATACG. This translates into CAWTPLDT. The whole CDR3 sequence reads CAWTPLDTQYF. This chain uses TRBV30 with TRBJ2-3; no clear D gene. Read data end 3 residues before the CDR3 end; the end is taken from the germline J gene. The germline V gene has CDR1 GTSNPN and CDR2 SVGIG (reference sequence). Trimming took 4 bases from V and 6 from J, leaving 8 bases between them. The CDR3 is made up of 11 amino acids.

As to this clone: The DNA ends 3 residues before the CDR3 does, and the rest of the CDR3 is filled in from the germline J gene. V is TRBV7-8 and J is TRBJ2-3, with D perhaps TRBD1 (5 bases). The CDR3 consists of 15 residues. Trimming took 5 bases from V and 0 from J, leaving 12 bases between them. CDR1 and CDR2 (germline): SGHVS, FQNEAQ. CDR3 DNA (partial): TGTGCCAGCAGCCCCAGGACATTTAGCACAGATACG. As protein: CASSPRTFSTDT. The full CDR3 is CASSPRTFSTDTQYF. Based on the CDR3 plus reference TRBV7-8 and TRBJ2-3, the full variable domain is GAGVSQSPRYKVAKRGQDVALRCDPISGHVSLFWYQQALGQGPEFLTYFQNEAQLDKSGLPSDRFFAERPEGSVSTLKIQRTQQEDSAVYLCASSPRTFSTDTQYFGPGTRLTVL.

Points on this clone: With the read ending 3 residues before the CDR3 end, the germline J gene is used to fill in that end. At the DNA level, this CDR3 is encoded by other sequences in the same sample as well. V gene TRBV6-1 combines with J gene TRBJ1-3; 8 nucleotides align to TRBD1. The CDR3 totals 15 residues. The V gene's germline CDR1 is MNHNS and CDR2 SASEGT. After removal of 0 bases from V and 4 bases from J, the junction contained 2 bases not matched to a gene. CDR3 sequence: CASSEARTGGNTIYF. The part of the CDR3 DNA that was read is TGTGCCAGCAGTGAAGCCCGGACAGGGGGAAACACC.

Points on this clone: The read finishes 3 residues shy of the CDR3 end, and the germline J gene is used to complete it. V is TRBV7-3 and J is TRBJ2-3, with a possible D match to TRBD2 (6 bases). Trimming shortened V by 1 base and J by 6 bases, and 23 bases separated the two germline ends. The length of the CDR3 is 18 residues. The germline CDR1 and CDR2 sequences are SGHTA and FQGTGA. The sequenced CDR3 bases are TGTGCCAGCAGCTTAAGTAGTAGGGCGGGGTTGGTTGGCGATACG. Its protein product is CASSLSSRAGLVGDT. The full CDR3 is CASSLSSRAGLVGDTQYF. Full variable domain (outside the CDR3, taken from reference TRBV7-3 and TRBJ2-3): GAGVSQTPSNKVTEKGKYVELRCDPISGHTALYWYRQSLGQGPEFLIYFQGTGAADDSGLPNDRFFAVRPEGSVSTLKIQRTERGDSAVYLCASSLSSRAGLVGDTQYFGPGTRLTVL.

As concerns this clone: From the germline J gene comes the end of the CDR3, since the read stops 3 residues before it. The chain links TRBV6-4 to TRBJ1-2, with 8 bases lining up with TRBD1. The length of the CDR3 is 17 residues. CDR1 is MRHNA and CDR2 is SNTAGT in the germline V gene. The CDR3 sequence is CASSDSWAGGLADTYTF. Partial CDR3 DNA: TGTGCCAGCAGTGACTCCTGGGCAGGGGGCCTCGCAGATACC.

A remark on this clone: The read halts 3 residues ahead of the CDR3 end, with the missing end drawn from the germline J gene. This rearrangement joins TRBV5-1 to TRBJ2-2; D is perhaps TRBD1 (6 bases). Germline CDR1 reads SGHRS; CDR2 reads YFSETQ. The CDR3 is made up of 15 amino acids. The CDR3 here is CASSLGGRGNSPLFF. The sequenced part of the CDR3 DNA is TGCGCCAGCAGCTTAGGTGGCAGGGGCAATTCACCG.

To note about this clone: The CDR3 goes on 3 residues after the read ends, and that part is filled in from the germline J gene. The J gene is TRBJ2-5, the V gene TRBV10-1, with D possibly being TRBD2 (6 bases). The V gene lost 0 bases and the J gene lost 7 bases, with 21 bases spanning the gap. Germline V lookup: CDR1 WNHNN, CDR2 SYGVQD (reference sequence). This CDR3 has 17 residues. Incomplete CDR3 DNA: TGCGCCAGCAGTGAGTCGTCTAGCGAAGATATAGGACGGACC. Protein: CASSESSSEDIGRT. The CDR3 in its entirety is CASSESSSEDIGRTQYF.

Of note for this clone: The read falls 3 residues short of the CDR3 end, and the missing part is taken from the germline J gene. The J gene is TRBJ1-2, the V gene TRBV20-1; 9 positions match TRBD1. V lost 6 bases and J lost 3; bases outside the gene matches: 17. CDR1 is DFQATT and CDR2 is SNEGSKA in the germline V gene (reference sequence). This CDR3 has 17 residues. CDR3 residues: CSARPPRTGDWYYGYTF. The part of the CDR3 DNA that was read is TGCAGTGCCAGACCACCCCGGACAGGGGATTGGTACTATGGC.

Comment on this clone: The read stops 3 residues short of the end of the CDR3; the missing end is completed from the germline J gene. This chain joins TRBV19 and TRBJ1-2, with D perhaps matching TRBD1 (5 bases). The CDR3 spans 13 residues. The ends were cut back, 3 bases at V and 2 bases at J, with 7 bases in the middle. Germline CDR1 LNHDA, CDR2 SQIVND (reference sequence). The CDR3: CASSIPGNYGYTF. CDR3 DNA (partial): TGTGCCAGTAGTATCCCAGGGAACTATGGC.

Points on this clone: The read falls 3 residues short of the CDR3 end, and the missing part is taken from the germline J gene. V and J are TRBV5-1 and TRBJ1-2; 8 nucleotides match TRBD1. Germline V gene sequence: CDR1 SGHRS, CDR2 YFSETQ. This CDR3 has 16 amino acids. V shed 0 bases, J shed 3 bases, and the junction held 7 bases outside the gene matches. The CDR3: CASSLGPGTGYYGYTF. The sequenced CDR3 bases are TGCGCCAGCAGCTTGGGCCCCGGGACAGGTTACTATGGC.

On this clone itself: The read comes to an end 3 residues before the CDR3 does, leaving the germline J gene to fill in the end. The chain carries TRBV2 and TRBJ2-5, with unresolved D. The CDR3 has 12 residues. Germline CDR1 SNHLY, CDR2 FYNNEI. Trimming stripped 5 bases from V and 5 bases from J, with 9 bases between. CDR3 bases read: TGTGCCAGCAGTCTTTTGTTGGAGACC. Translated: CASSLLLET. The entire CDR3 protein is CASSLLLETQYF.

About this clone: Germline and junction disagree at one end, which may indicate a read error. Read sequence stops 3 residues before the CDR3 end, and the germline J gene provides the missing end. The J gene is TRBJ2-7, the V gene TRBV6-1; D might be TRBD1 (5 bases). Per the germline V gene, CDR1 is MNHNS and CDR2 is SASEGT. The CDR3 runs to 12 residues. CDR3 sequence: CASGDRLYEQYF. The DNA read from the CDR3 is TGTGCCAGCGGTGACAGACTCTACGAG.